The 31 T cell receptor beta chains below come from one sample, sequenced in a study of T cells in Graves' hyperthyroidism and ophthalmopathy. RNA transcripts were the template for amplifying TCR beta CDR3 regions. HTBI primers were used for first-round RT-PCR of the TCR CDR3. TCRdb processed the multiplex PCR reads anew with MiXCR; each CDR3 protein has one entry. Of approximately 520,000 distinct CDR3 sequences in the sample, around 20% were seen once. Sequenced: blood. These receptors were collected from a young man with Graves' hyperthyroidism.

This clonotype showed up just once. The chain recombines TRBV28 with TRBJ1-3; D is unresolved. This CDR3 contains 11 residues. Germline CDR1 is MDHEN and CDR2 is SYDVKM. V lost 7 bases and J lost 5, with 6 bases in between. The CDR3: CASNNRNTIYF. CDR3 DNA: TGTGCCAGCAATAATAGAAACACCATATATTTT. Together with reference TRBV28 and TRBJ1-3, the CDR3 gives the full variable domain: DVKVTQSSRYLVKRTGEKVFLECVQDMDHENMFWYRQDPGLGLRLIYFSYDVKMKEKGDIPEGYSVSREKKERFSLILESASTNQTSMYLCASNNRNTIYFGEGSWLTVV.

The table lists this clonotype with a few counts. V gene TRBV28 combines with J gene TRBJ1-6; D might be TRBD1 (6 bases). Trimming removed 1 base at V and 1 base at J, with 14 bases between. Per the germline V gene, CDR1 is MDHEN and CDR2 is SYDVKM. The CDR3 covers 18 residues. The DNA for the CDR3 is TGTGCCAGCAGTTTATTGGGGGGCGGGAGGTCCTATAATTCACCCCTCCACTTT. This encodes CASSLLGGGRSYNSPLHF.

DNA of the CDR3: TGTGCCAGCAGTTTTGACAGGCGGCGGGGTTACACCTTC. Protein product: CASSFDRRRGYTF. This chain links TRBV12-3 or TRBV12-4 with TRBJ1-2; maybe TRBD1 (6 bases). The length of the CDR3 is 13 residues. The V and J ends lost 3 bases and 11 bases respectively, with 16 bases between them.

This clonotype was seen at least ten times. The rearrangement links TRBV15 to TRBJ1-5; 10 nucleotides align to TRBD1. The V segment lost 5 bases and the J segment 7 bases; nucleotides outside the gene matches: 5. Per the germline V gene, CDR1 is LNHNV and CDR2 is YYDKDF (reference sequence). The CDR3 has 14 residues. This CDR3 reads CATSRDRGSQPQHF. DNA for the CDR3: TGTGCCACCAGCCGGGACAGGGGTTCACAGCCCCAGCATTTT.

J is TRBJ1-5 and V is TRBV4-1; D gene ambiguous. Trimming shortened V by 0 bases and J by 4 bases, and 10 bases separated the two germline ends. Germline V gene data show CDR1 as MGHRA and CDR2 as YSYEKL. CDR3 length equals 15 residues. CDR3 region: CASSQELMGNQPQHF. The CDR3 DNA is TGCGCCAGCAGCCAAGAATTGATGGGAAATCAGCCCCAGCATTTT.

This clonotype occurred a few times. The chain links TRBV12-3 or TRBV12-4 to TRBJ2-3; D remains ambiguous. The CDR3 covers 13 residues. V was shortened by 5 bases and J by 5 bases, with 11 bases between the two germline ends. The DNA of the CDR3 is TGTGCCAGCAGTCCCGAGGACCAAGATACGCAGTATTTT. It codes for CASSPEDQDTQYF.

The sample holds many counts of this clonotype. This chain links TRBV14 with TRBJ1-2, with D possibly TRBD1 on 6 matching bases. Trimming stripped 5 bases from V and 1 base from J, with 23 bases between. The germline V gene has CDR1 SGHDN and CDR2 FVKESK. The CDR3 has 18 amino acids. CDR3 sequence reads: CASSLGTPVGGLNYGYTF. In DNA form, the CDR3 reads TGTGCCAGCAGCTTGGGGACGCCCGTAGGGGGGCTTAACTATGGCTACACCTTC. The entire variable domain, with the rest obtained from reference TRBV14 and TRBJ1-2, is as follows: EAGVTQFPSHSVIEKGQTVTLRCDPISGHDNLYWYRRVMGKEIKFLLHFVKESKQDESGMPNNRFLAERTGGTYSTLKVQPAELEDSGVYFCASSLGTPVGGLNYGYTFGSGTRLTVV.

The chain joins TRBV5-1 to TRBJ2-7; D gene unclear. CDR3 length: 13 residues. V was shortened by 1 base and J by 4 bases, with 9 bases between the two germline ends. Germline CDR1 and CDR2: SGHRS and YFSETQ. CDR3 region: CASSLFTGYEQYF. The CDR3 nucleotides read TGCGCCAGCAGCTTGTTCACGGGTTACGAGCAGTACTTC.

The chain combines TRBV4-2 with TRBJ2-5, with TRBD2 matching 11 bases. Germline values: CDR1 LGHNA, CDR2 YNFKEQ. V trimming: 4 bases; J trimming: 1 base; junction bases outside the gene matches: 5. The CDR3 runs 16 residues. The CDR3 sequence is CASSRVAGGPQETQYF. In DNA form, the CDR3 reads TGTGCCAGCAGCCGAGTAGCGGGGGGGCCCCAAGAGACCCAGTACTTC.

This clonotype was recorded at least ten times. The chain combines TRBV10-3 with TRBJ2-2; TRBD2 aligns across 8 bases. Germline V CDR1 and CDR2: ENHRY, SYGVKD. The CDR3 loop spans 18 amino acids. J gave up 0 bases and V 2 bases, and 8 bases lay outside the gene matches. The CDR3 sequence is CAISEPTPGLANTGELFF. CDR3 DNA: TGTGCCATCAGTGAGCCGACTCCGGGACTAGCGAACACCGGGGAGCTGTTTTTT.

This clonotype was recorded many times. The V gene is TRBV9, the J gene TRBJ1-1; no firm D call. Trimming pared 0 bases from V and 0 bases from J, leaving 3 bases between. This CDR3 comprises 13 residues. Germline V gene lookup returns CDR1 SGDLS and CDR2 YYNGEE. DNA of the CDR3: TGTGCCAGCAGCGTAGATCTGAACACTGAAGCTTTCTTT. This encodes CASSVDLNTEAFF.

This clonotype was counted at least ten times. J is TRBJ1-5 and V is TRBV6-1; 8 nucleotides agree with TRBD1. CDR1 and CDR2 (germline): MNHNS, SASEGT. V lost 6 bases to trimming and J lost 1 base; unmatched junction nucleotides: 8. CDR3 length: 16 residues. In nucleotides, the CDR3 is TGTGCCAGCAGGGACCCAGGGGGCGCAAGCAATCAGCCCCAGCATTTT. It is translated as CASRDPGGASNQPQHF.

This clonotype was detected many times. This chain connects TRBV28 to TRBJ2-7, with D possibly TRBD1 on 6 matching bases. Germline values: CDR1 MDHEN, CDR2 SYDVKM. This CDR3 is built from 13 residues. V shed 8 bases and J shed 3 bases, with 14 bases lying between them. The CDR3: CASGSGTLYEQYF. CDR3 bases: TGTGCCAGCGGGAGTGGGACACTCTACGAGCAGTACTTC.

The V gene is TRBV6-1, the J gene TRBJ2-7; no clear D. Germline-derived CDR1 and CDR2 are MNHNS and SASEGT. Between the trimmed V and J ends, which lost 4 bases and 3 bases, there was a span of 10 bases. The CDR3 runs to 13 residues. The chain's CDR3 is CASSVGTFYEQYF. The CDR3 region has the DNA TGTGCCAGCAGTGTGGGCACCTTCTACGAGCAGTACTTC.

The chain links TRBV12-3 or TRBV12-4 to TRBJ2-7; 7 bases are shared with TRBD1. With V trimmed by 4 bases and J by 4 bases, 10 bases remained unmatched. This CDR3 region has 15 residues. CDR3 DNA: TGTGCCAGCAGTTCTGTTCCGGGACAGCTATACGAGCAGTACTTC. This codes for CASSSVPGQLYEQYF.

This clonotype was seen repeatedly, ten times or more. The chain links TRBV12-3 or TRBV12-4 to TRBJ2-7; D unresolved. This CDR3 comprises 14 residues. Trimming took 1 base from V and 1 from J, leaving 8 bases between them. In DNA form, the CDR3 reads TGTGCCAGCAGTTTAGGCTTAGTATCCTACGAGCAGTACTTC. Translating gives CASSLGLVSYEQYF.

This clonotype turned up a few times. The chain carries TRBV5-1 and TRBJ2-5, with TRBD2 as a possible D gene (5 bases). CDR1 is SGHRS and CDR2 is YFSETQ in the germline V gene. The CDR3 runs to 15 residues. V was trimmed by 4 bases and J by 5 bases, leaving 18 bases between them. The CDR3 sequence is CASSPLGLRGETQYF. The DNA of the CDR3 is TGCGCCAGCAGCCCGCTAGGGTTACGAGGGGAGACCCAGTACTTC.

The rearrangement links TRBV28 to TRBJ2-4; D perhaps matches TRBD1 (5 bases). CDR1 MDHEN and CDR2 SYDVKM come from the germline V gene. The CDR3 has 12 amino acids. V dropped 7 bases and J dropped 7 bases, with 11 bases sitting between them. CDR3 in amino acids: CASTQKGNIQYF. DNA of the CDR3: TGTGCCAGCACACAAAAGGGGAACATTCAGTACTTC.

The J gene is TRBJ2-7, the V gene TRBV5-1, with 9 bases fitting TRBD2. J gave up 4 bases and V 3 bases, and 8 bases lay outside the gene matches. The CDR3 length is 15 residues. Germline-derived CDR1 and CDR2 are SGHRS and YFSETQ. CDR3 nucleotide sequence: TGCGCCAGCAGCTCGATAGCGGGGGCCGGGTACGAGCAGTACTTC. This sequence encodes CASSSIAGAGYEQYF. Drawing the rest from reference TRBV5-1 and TRBJ2-7, the complete variable domain is KAGVTQTPRYLIKTRGQQVTLSCSPISGHRSVSWYQQTPGQGLQFLFEYFSETQRNKGNFPGRFSGRQFSNSRSEMNVSTLELGDSALYLCASSSIAGAGYEQYFGPGTRLTVT.

This clonotype came up many times. The chain links TRBV2 to TRBJ1-2, with D unresolved. This CDR3 region has 12 residues. Germline CDR1 reads SNHLY; CDR2 reads FYNNEI. The germline V and J ends were trimmed by 6 bases and 2 bases, with 7 bases remaining between them. The CDR3, as DNA: TGTGCCAGCAGAGCAGAGAACTATGGCTACACCTTC. It yields the protein CASRAENYGYTF. The full variable domain, with the rest looked up from reference TRBV2 and TRBJ1-2, is EPEVTQTPSHQVTQMGQEVILRCVPISNHLYFYWYRQILGQKVEFLVSFYNNEISEKSEIFDDQFSVERPDGSNFTLKIRSTKLEDSAMYFCASRAENYGYTFGSGTRLTVV.

The sample holds many counts of this clonotype. The chain combines TRBV12-3 or TRBV12-4 with TRBJ1-5; D gene uncertain. Trimming took 5 bases from V and 3 from J, leaving 14 bases between them. The CDR3 totals 15 residues. The CDR3: CASSPPGRFNQPQHF. CDR3 nucleotide sequence: TGTGCCAGCAGTCCGCCGGGTCGCTTCAATCAGCCCCAGCATTTT.

This clonotype was recorded at least ten times. The chain joins TRBV12-3 or TRBV12-4 to TRBJ2-2; unclear D gene. V gave up 7 bases and J gave up 7 bases, with 7 bases separating them. The CDR3 extends over 11 amino acids. In nucleotides, the CDR3 is TGTGCCAGCACCGCAAGCGGGGAGCTGTTTTTT. Encoded protein: CASTASGELFF.

This clonotype showed up many times. This rearrangement joins TRBV2 to TRBJ1-2, with D possibly TRBD1 on 5 matching bases. The CDR3 sequence is 15 residues long. The germline CDR1 and CDR2 sequences are SNHLY and FYNNEI. The V end was cut by 3 bases, the J end by 2 bases, with 13 bases between. The DNA for the CDR3 is TGTGCCAGCAGTGAGAGTGGGGGGACCAACTATGGCTACACCTTC. It translates to CASSESGGTNYGYTF. The full variable domain, completed using reference TRBV2 and TRBJ1-2, is EPEVTQTPSHQVTQMGQEVILRCVPISNHLYFYWYRQILGQKVEFLVSFYNNEISEKSEIFDDQFSVERPDGSNFTLKIRSTKLEDSAMYFCASSESGGTNYGYTFGSGTRLTVV.

The sample holds many counts of this clonotype. The genes are TRBV12-3 or TRBV12-4 and TRBJ2-7; TRBD1 aligns across 10 bases. With V trimmed by 2 bases and J by 2 bases, 9 bases remained unmatched. CDR3 length equals 17 residues. The CDR3 reads CASSLPGTGEPTYEQYF. CDR3 sequence (DNA): TGTGCCAGCAGTTTACCCGGGACAGGGGAACCAACCTACGAGCAGTACTTC.

This clonotype appeared many times. The rearrangement uses TRBV14 and TRBJ1-2, with D unresolved. Germline CDR1 is SGHDN and CDR2 is FVKESK. The CDR3 runs to 13 residues. V was clipped by 0 bases and J by 8 bases, with 10 bases between them. CDR3 in amino acids: CASSQDIGWGYTF. The DNA for the CDR3 is TGTGCCAGCAGCCAAGACATCGGCTGGGGCTACACCTTC.

The CDR3 DNA follows: TGTGCCAGCAGCCCATGGGGGGGGCGCGGCACCGGGGAGCTGTTTTTT. Residues: CASSPWGGRGTGELFF. The chain recombines TRBV27 with TRBJ2-2; D perhaps matches TRBD2 (7 bases). CDR3 length: 16 residues. CDR1 and CDR2 from the germline V gene are MNHEY and SMNVEV (reference sequence). V lost 6 bases to trimming and J lost 4 bases, with 18 bases between them.

The chain recombines TRBV4-1 with TRBJ2-5; D remains ambiguous. The CDR3 extends over 14 amino acids. Germline CDR1 reads MGHRA; CDR2 reads YSYEKL. The ends were cut back, 0 bases at V and 5 bases at J, with 10 bases in the middle. The CDR3 loop is CASSQEEYGETQYF. The DNA of the CDR3 is TGCGCCAGCAGCCAAGAGGAATACGGGGAGACCCAGTACTTC.

The chain carries TRBV6-5 and TRBJ2-5, with TRBD2 identical over 7 bases. Looked up from germline, CDR1 is MNHEY and CDR2 is SVGAGI. With 4 bases clipped from V and 9 bases from J, the junction kept 8 bases outside the gene matches. CDR3 size: 13 residues. The CDR3 sequence: CASSFTGSGAQYF. CDR3 DNA sequence: TGTGCCAGCAGTTTTACCGGGAGCGGGGCCCAGTACTTC.

In its sample, this clonotype was seen many times. The V call is TRBV10-1, the J call TRBJ2-5, with D uncertain. Germline V gene data show CDR1 as WNHNN and CDR2 as SYGVQD (reference sequence). This CDR3 comprises 14 residues. V gave up 0 bases and J gave up 4 bases, with 9 bases separating them. CDR3 loop: CASSESSTRETQYF. The CDR3 coding sequence is TGCGCCAGCAGTGAGTCCTCCACAAGAGAGACCCAGTACTTC.

Many counts were recorded for this clonotype. The CDR3 DNA reads TGCAGTGCCTTCCCCTCGCCAGGGGGTACTGAAGCTTTCTTT. It is translated as CSAFPSPGGTEAFF. J is TRBJ1-1 and V is TRBV20-1; 7 bases are a match to TRBD1. The CDR3 sequence is 14 residues long. V shed 6 bases, J shed 5 bases, and the junction held 12 bases outside the gene matches. Germline V gives CDR1 DFQATT, CDR2 SNEGSKA (reference sequence).

At least ten counts were recorded for this clonotype. The chain uses TRBV12-3 or TRBV12-4 and TRBJ1-1, with D possibly TRBD1 on 6 matching bases. The germline V and J ends were trimmed by 6 bases and 5 bases, with 16 bases remaining between them. The CDR3 contains 14 residues. CDR3 in DNA: TGTGCCAGCAGACTCTACAGGGAAGGGACTGAAGCTTTCTTT. Translating gives CASRLYREGTEAFF.